The source of this T cell receptor (beta chain) is a study of blood T cell repertoires in COVID-19. Study context: Acute-phase and convalescent COVID-19 samples originated in the United States, Italy and Spain. The cDNA or gDNA used as material had been derived from T cells, B-cell-depleted T cells, or PBMCs.

Germline lookup yields CDR1 MNHEY and CDR2 SVGAGI. The CDR3 is 14 amino acids. J lost 9 bases, V lost 7 bases, and 10 bases had no gene match. Original processing notes: Amplification of reference gene primers was used by the study to estimate nucleated cell counts. Libraries were prepared by immunoSEQ multiplex PCR; TCRdb keeps only in-frame clonotypes and omits some of them. V, J and clone size are those of that table, while D and trimming were read from the DNA. Of 210,000 or so clones listed, 88% are singletons. The sample was peripheral blood. The sequence was collected from a woman between 55 and 75 years old with acute or convalescent COVID-19. The chain recombines TRBV6-5 with TRBJ2-5; 11 nucleotides align to TRBD1. CDR3 sequence (DNA): TGTGCCAGCACCAGGACAGGGGGCGCGAGGGCCCAGTACTTC. It codes for CASTRTGGARAQYF.